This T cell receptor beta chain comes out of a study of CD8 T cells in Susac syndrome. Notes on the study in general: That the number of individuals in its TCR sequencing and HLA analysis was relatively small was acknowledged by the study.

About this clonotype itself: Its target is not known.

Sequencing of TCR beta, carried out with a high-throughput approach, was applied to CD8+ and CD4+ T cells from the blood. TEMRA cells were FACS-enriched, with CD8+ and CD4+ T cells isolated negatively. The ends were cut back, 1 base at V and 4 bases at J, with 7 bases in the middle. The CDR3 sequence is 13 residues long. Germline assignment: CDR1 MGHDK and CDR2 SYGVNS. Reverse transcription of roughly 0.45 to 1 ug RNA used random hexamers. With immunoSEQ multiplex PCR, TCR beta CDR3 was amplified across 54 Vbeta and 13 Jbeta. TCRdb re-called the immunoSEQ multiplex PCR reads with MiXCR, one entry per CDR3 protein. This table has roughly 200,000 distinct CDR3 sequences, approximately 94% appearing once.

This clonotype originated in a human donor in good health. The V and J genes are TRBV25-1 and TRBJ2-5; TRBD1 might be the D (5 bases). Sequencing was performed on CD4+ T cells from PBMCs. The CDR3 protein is CASSESGRETQYF. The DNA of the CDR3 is TGTGCCAGCAGTGAATCAGGGCGAGAGACCCAGTACTTC.